This is a list of T cell receptor beta chains from one sample in a study of spatial heterogeneity in lung cancer. Via MiXCR, TCRdb re-called the 5' RACE reads, giving one row per CDR3 protein. The sample has about 10,000 distinct CDR3 sequences; around 7.3% are singletons. Material: lung tumor tissue, obtained at surgery. These receptors originate from a male donor with early-stage non-small cell lung cancer. The CDR3 runs from the conserved cysteine through the conserved F or W. D genes are given only for firm matches. Rows may omit the clone size; those that give it use once, few, many or a size class.

v_call	clone_size	d_call	j_call	cdr3_nt	cdr3_aa
TRBV28	many	-	TRBJ2-7	TGTGCCAGCAGCGGGGGCGGTATCTACGAGCAGTACTTC	CASSGGGIYEQYF
TRBV9	few	-	TRBJ2-3	TGTGCCAGCAGCCCCAGACAGGCCTCGGATACGCAGTATTTT	CASSPRQASDTQYF
TRBV9	many	-	TRBJ1-6	TGTGCCAGCAGCGTAGTTGACAGTTATAATTCACCCCTCCACTTT	CASSVVDSYNSPLHF
TRBV7-8	few	-	TRBJ1-5	TGTGCCAGCAGCTTAACCAGAGATCAGCCCCAGCATTTT	CASSLTRDQPQHF
TRBV3-1	medium-sized	TRBD2	TRBJ2-5	TGTGCCAGCAGCCTGCGACTAGCGGGCACCCAAGAGACCCAGTACTTC	CASSLRLAGTQETQYF
TRBV5-1	many	TRBD2	TRBJ2-7	TGCGCCAGCAGCTTGAGTAGGACTAGCCCGACCACCTACGAGCAGTACTTC	CASSLSRTSPTTYEQYF
TRBV7-6	medium-sized	-	TRBJ2-7	TGTGCCAGCAGCTTAGCTCTGGGCACGGACTACGAGCAGTACTTC	CASSLALGTDYEQYF
TRBV4-2	many	TRBD2	TRBJ2-5	TGTGCCAGCAGCCAAGGTATAGCGGGGGAAGAGACCCAGTACTTC	CASSQGIAGEETQYF
TRBV11-2	many	-	TRBJ2-2	TGTGCCAGCAGCTTAGAACAGCTCGGGGAGCTGTTTTTT	CASSLEQLGELFF
TRBV12-3/TRBV12-4	many	-	TRBJ2-6	TGTGCCAGCAGTTTCTCCGCCCGGGCAGCTTCCTCTGGGGCCAACGTCCTGACTTTC	CASSFSARAASSGANVLTF
TRBV30	-	-	TRBJ2-5	TGTGCCTGGAGGAGTGGCCTGGAAGAAGAGACCCAGTACTTC	CAWRSGLEEETQYF
TRBV3-1	many	-	TRBJ1-3	TGTGCCAGCAGCCAGGACGGCTCCTCTGGAAACACCATATATTTT	CASSQDGSSGNTIYF
TRBV30	many	-	TRBJ2-5	TGTGCCTGGAGTGTAAACAGGAGGTACCAAGAGACCCAGTACTTC	CAWSVNRRYQETQYF
TRBV12-3/TRBV12-4	few	TRBD1	TRBJ1-2	TGTGCCAGCAGTCCGGGACAGAACTATGGCTACACCTTC	CASSPGQNYGYTF
TRBV27	many	-	TRBJ2-7	TGTGCCAGCAGGGCATCATGGGCAGGGTACTACGAGCAGTACTTC	CASRASWAGYYEQYF
TRBV2	many	TRBD2	TRBJ2-5	TGTGCCAGCAGCCAGACTAGCGGGCACCAAGAGACCCAGTACTTC	CASSQTSGHQETQYF
TRBV7-2	-	TRBD2	TRBJ2-3	TGTGCCAGCAGCGGACGAGCGGGGGGTACAGATACGCAGTATTTT	CASSGRAGGTDTQYF
TRBV24-1	-	TRBD1	TRBJ2-7	TGTGCCACCAGACTTAAAGGGACAGGAGATCTCGAGCAGTACTTC	CATRLKGTGDLEQYF
TRBV13	many	TRBD1	TRBJ2-7	TGTGCCAGCAGTCTCAGACAGGGGAGCTCCTACGAGCAGTACTTC	CASSLRQGSSYEQYF
TRBV6-2/TRBV6-3	many	-	TRBJ2-7	TGTGCCAGCAGCCCCTCGGGCAGCTTGTACGAGCAGTACTTC	CASSPSGSLYEQYF
TRBV5-1	few	TRBD1	TRBJ2-7	TGCGCCAGCAGCTTCGGGACAGTCAGCTCCTACGAGCAGTACTTC	CASSFGTVSSYEQYF
TRBV29-1	many	-	TRBJ1-5	TGCAGCGTTGGGGGGGACGGGAGCAATCAGCCCCAGCATTTT	CSVGGDGSNQPQHF
TRBV16	many	TRBD1	TRBJ2-1	TGTGCCAGCAGCCTAGGACAGGTCTCGGTCTTC	CASSLGQVSVF
TRBV20-1	many	TRBD2	TRBJ2-3	TGCAGTGCTAGCCGACTAGCGGGAAGTCCAGATACGCAGTATTTT	CSASRLAGSPDTQYF
TRBV29-1	medium-sized	-	TRBJ2-1	TGCAGCGCCTATAACAATGAGCAGTTCTTC	CSAYNNEQFF
TRBV20-1	few	-	TRBJ2-6	TGCAGTGCTAGCCCCCTCCAAGGGCGCCCTACAAGGGGGGCCAACGTCCTGACTTTC	CSASPLQGRPTRGANVLTF
TRBV10-3	many	-	TRBJ2-7	TGTGCCATCAGCGACAGCTACGAGCAGTACTTC	CAISDSYEQYF
TRBV28	many	TRBD2	TRBJ2-3	TGTGCCAGCAGTTCAACCGGGACTAGAGGAGGGTGGGATACGCAGTATTTT	CASSSTGTRGGWDTQYF
TRBV10-2	-	TRBD2	TRBJ2-3	TGCGCCAGCGGCGGGACTAGCGGGAGTACAGATACGCAGTATTTT	CASGGTSGSTDTQYF
TRBV5-1	many	-	TRBJ1-5	TGCGCCAGCAGCCCCGGAGGGTCTCAGCCCCAGCATTTT	CASSPGGSQPQHF
TRBV28	many	-	TRBJ1-3	TGTGCCAGCAGTAGAGGGCTCTCTGGAAACACCATATATTTT	CASSRGLSGNTIYF
TRBV11-2	many	-	TRBJ2-2	TGTGCCAGCATTCCAGCGGCGCACACCGGGGAGCTGTTTTTT	CASIPAAHTGELFF
TRBV20-1	few	TRBD1	TRBJ2-4	TGCAGTGCTACCCGGACAGGCCCAAACATTCAGTACTTC	CSATRTGPNIQYF
TRBV5-4	-	-	TRBJ2-1	TGTGCCAGCAGCCTGGATTCCAATGAGCAGTTCTTC	CASSLDSNEQFF
TRBV5-6	-	TRBD2	TRBJ2-1	TGTGCCAGCAGCTTCGGACTAGCGGGACTGGTCTTC	CASSFGLAGLVF
TRBV7-3	many	-	TRBJ2-6	TGTGCCAGCAGCTTATCGGGTAGGGGTCTCGGGGCCAACGTCCTGACTTTC	CASSLSGRGLGANVLTF
TRBV5-1	-	-	TRBJ1-4	TGCGCCAGCAGCTTGATGGGCAGAACTAATGAAAAACTGTTTTTT	CASSLMGRTNEKLFF
TRBV10-3	medium-sized	-	TRBJ2-7	TGTGCCGCCGGGGGACAGAGCTACGAGCAGTACTTC	CAAGGQSYEQYF
TRBV7-3	few	-	TRBJ2-1	TGTGCCAGCAGCTCCGCCGGGACTGTCTCCTACAATGAGCAGTTCTTC	CASSSAGTVSYNEQFF
TRBV6-2/TRBV6-3	-	-	TRBJ2-4	TGTGCCAGCAGTTTACGGACAGACTCTAAAAACATTCAGTACTTC	CASSLRTDSKNIQYF
TRBV7-3	many	-	TRBJ2-1	TGTGCCAGCAGCGTACAGGGCCCTTACAATGAGCAGTTCTTC	CASSVQGPYNEQFF
TRBV20-1	many	-	TRBJ1-3	TGCAGTGCTAGAGATCCCCAGGCCTACTCTGGAAACACCATATATTTT	CSARDPQAYSGNTIYF